Described below is a single TCR beta chain sequence and its context. Its cognate antigen has yet to be identified. The record has no base qualities; no much larger clone is one base away. The V end gives up 6 bases and the J end 12 bases, leaving 9 bases in the junction not matched to a gene. From the cysteine up to the phenylalanine, the CDR3 has a length of 12 residues. Just CDR3 DNA is preserved here, 36 bases in frame from base 1. For CDR1 and CDR2, the germline V gene lists SGHAT and FQNNGV. Receptor amplification or capture employed the immunoSEQ multiplex PCR assay. In most patients, genomic DNA was isolated using the Qiagen DNeasy Blood and Tissue Kit and sent frozen to Adaptive Biotechnologies for TCR sequencing. For most patients, high-throughput TCR-beta CDR3 sequencing of genomic DNA was performed by Adaptive Biotechnologies. The published analysis was carried out like this. Adaptive's ImmunoSEQ software supplied the TCR sequencing data for 15 to 20 patients, while MiXCR and VDJtools were used to process a few other patients. CD4 versus CD8 sorting errors were corrected by removing sequences found in both subsets at a frequency ratio below 5:1. Because the origin of CDR3 nucleotide sequences shared between donor and recipient could not be assigned, those sequences were removed. To count as alloreactive, a clone needed at least 2-fold expansion over unstimulated cells and a minimum CFSE-low frequency of 0.002% (template counts) or 0.001% (read counts). Mappable clones were those detected in sequenced pre-transplant spleen, lymph node, or MLR CFSE-low populations of the donor or recipient. Cumulative frequency of alloreactive clones was calculated as a percentage of all sequences weighted by copy number. TCRdb re-hosts the immuneACCESS table, in-frame sequences only. Its copies lack some clones; in the studies checked, an unresolved V gene accounts for under half of them, and the cause for the rest is not known. D and trimming were read from the DNA, whereas the V and J calls and clone size are those reported in that table. The sample table shows more than 75,000 clones, and 91% are seen once. Approximately 0.33% of the sample lies in the top ten.

This specimen belongs to a study of graft-versus-host responses after intestinal transplantation (dated by TCRdb to the early 2020s). At the level of the whole study: Recipients received multivisceral, liver-intestinal, or isolated intestinal transplants. Anti-thymocyte globulin induction was given to all recipients, followed by maintenance tacrolimus and steroids for around three years. Bulk TCR-beta CDR3 sequencing was used to track graft-versus-host and host-versus-graft alloreactive T cell clones in the graft, circulation and bone marrow after intestinal transplantation. Alloreactive clones were identified by sequencing pre-transplant mixed lymphocyte reaction products and comparing them with unstimulated pre-transplant donor and recipient T cells. A cohort of some 24 intestinal transplant recipients, including one retransplant, was enrolled, and a few patients lacking pretransplant specimens were excluded. Donor T cell macrochimerism was defined as a peak of at least 4% donor T cells among recipient peripheral blood mononuclear cells. Instead of going to the commercial service, samples from a few later patients were sequenced in-house on an Illumina MiSeq and processed with MiXCR. Overall study results and their limits: Early after transplant, peak levels of circulating GvH clones were associated with declines in HvG clones. Patients with donor T cell macrochimerism had high GvH to HvG T cell clonal ratios in their allografts. The relatively low number and heterogeneity of intestinal transplant patients limited the conclusions. GvH clones were found in recipient bone marrow, and some of the GvH clones appeared earlier in ileal mucosa or blood, which is consistent with an intestinal mucosal origin.

The sample's time point label, decoded: cells obtained before transplantation from donor or recipient. CD3+CD4+ and CD3+CD8+ populations were FACS-sorted from unstimulated pre-transplant donor and recipient cells taken from spleen or lymph nodes. The rearranged chain carries TRBV11-2 and TRBJ2-3; 7 junctional bases match TRBD2. The specimen comprised unstimulated CD4+ T cells sorted from spleen or lymph node cells, sampled before transplant. This TCR was sampled from a human donor who was the organ donor for an intestinal transplant. In nucleotide form, the sequence is TGTGCCAGCAGTATACCAGGCGGGAGTCAGTATTTT. This yields the protein CASSIPGGSQYF. Where the CDR3 stops, the reference TRBV11-2 and TRBJ2-3 genes take over; the full variable domain is EAGVAQSPRYKIIEKRQSVAFWCNPISGHATLYWYQQILGQGPKLLIQFQNNGVVDDSQLPKDRFSAERLKGVDSTLKIQPAKLEDSAVYLCASSIPGGSQYFGPGTRLTVL.